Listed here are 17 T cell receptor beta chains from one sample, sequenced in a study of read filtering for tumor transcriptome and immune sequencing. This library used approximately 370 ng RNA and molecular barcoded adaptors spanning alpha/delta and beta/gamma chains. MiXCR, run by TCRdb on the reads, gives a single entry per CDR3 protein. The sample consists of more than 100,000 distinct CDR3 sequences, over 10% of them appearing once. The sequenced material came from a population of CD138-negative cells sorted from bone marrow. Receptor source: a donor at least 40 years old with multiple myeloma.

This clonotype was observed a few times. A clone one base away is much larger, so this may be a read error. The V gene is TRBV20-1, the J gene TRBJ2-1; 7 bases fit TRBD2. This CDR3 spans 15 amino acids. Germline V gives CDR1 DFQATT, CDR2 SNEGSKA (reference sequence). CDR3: CSASLGGGAYNGQFF. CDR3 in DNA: TGCAGTGCTAGCCTGGGGGGAGGGGCCTACAATGGGCAGTTCTTC.

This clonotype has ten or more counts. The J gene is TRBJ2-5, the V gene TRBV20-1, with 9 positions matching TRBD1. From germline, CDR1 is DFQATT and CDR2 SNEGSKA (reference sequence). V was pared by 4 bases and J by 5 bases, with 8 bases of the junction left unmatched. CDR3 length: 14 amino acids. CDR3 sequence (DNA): TGCAGTGCTACCGGGACAGGGCGTTGGGAGACCCAGTACTTC. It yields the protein CSATGTGRWETQYF.

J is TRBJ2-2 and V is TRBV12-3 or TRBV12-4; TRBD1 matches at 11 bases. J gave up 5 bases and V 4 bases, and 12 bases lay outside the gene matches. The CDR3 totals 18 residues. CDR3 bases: TGTGCCAGCAGTTCCCCACCTTTGGGACAGGGGGGGACCGGGGAGCTGTTTTTT. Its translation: CASSSPPLGQGGTGELFF.

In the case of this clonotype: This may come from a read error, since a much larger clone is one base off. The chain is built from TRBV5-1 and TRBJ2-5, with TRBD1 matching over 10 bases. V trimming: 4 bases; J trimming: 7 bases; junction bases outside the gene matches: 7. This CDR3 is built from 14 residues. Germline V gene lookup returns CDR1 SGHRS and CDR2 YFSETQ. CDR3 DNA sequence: TGCGCCAGCAGCCCCGGGACAGGGGAAGGGACCCAGTACTTC. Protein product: CASSPGTGEGTQYF.

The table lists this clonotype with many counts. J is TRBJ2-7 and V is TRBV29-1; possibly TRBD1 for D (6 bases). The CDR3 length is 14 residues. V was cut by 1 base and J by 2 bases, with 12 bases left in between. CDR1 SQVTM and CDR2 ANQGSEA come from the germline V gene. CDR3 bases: TGCAGCGTTGAAGCCCAGGGGTTGACCTACGAGCAGTACTTC. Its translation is CSVEAQGLTYEQYF.

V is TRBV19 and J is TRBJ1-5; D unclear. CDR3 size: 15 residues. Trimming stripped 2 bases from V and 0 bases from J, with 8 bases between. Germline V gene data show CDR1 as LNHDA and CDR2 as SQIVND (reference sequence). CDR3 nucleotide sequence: TGTGCCAGTAGTATATTTGACAATAGCAATCAGCCCCAGCATTTT. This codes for CASSIFDNSNQPQHF.

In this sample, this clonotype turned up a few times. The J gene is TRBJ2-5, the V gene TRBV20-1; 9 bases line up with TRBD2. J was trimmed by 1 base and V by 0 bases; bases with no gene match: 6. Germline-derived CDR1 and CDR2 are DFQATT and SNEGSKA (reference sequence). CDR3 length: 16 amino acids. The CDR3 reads CSARDTLAGSQETQYF. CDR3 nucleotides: TGCAGTGCTAGAGATACGCTAGCGGGGAGCCAAGAGACCCAGTACTTC.

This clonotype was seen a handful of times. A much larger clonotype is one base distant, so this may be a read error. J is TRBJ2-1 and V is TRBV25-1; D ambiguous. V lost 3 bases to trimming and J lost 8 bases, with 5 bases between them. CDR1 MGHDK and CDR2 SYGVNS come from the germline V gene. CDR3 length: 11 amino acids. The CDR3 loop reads CASSDAYEQFF. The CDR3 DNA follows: TGTGCCAGCAGTGACGCTTATGAGCAGTTCTTC.

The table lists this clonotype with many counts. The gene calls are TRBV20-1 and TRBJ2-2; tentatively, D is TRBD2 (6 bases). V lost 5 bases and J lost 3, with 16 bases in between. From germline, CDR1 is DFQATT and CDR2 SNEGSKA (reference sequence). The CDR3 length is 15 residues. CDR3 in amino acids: CSAVRGRGDTGELFF. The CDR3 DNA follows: TGCAGTGCTGTAAGAGGGCGGGGAGACACCGGGGAGCTGTTTTTT.

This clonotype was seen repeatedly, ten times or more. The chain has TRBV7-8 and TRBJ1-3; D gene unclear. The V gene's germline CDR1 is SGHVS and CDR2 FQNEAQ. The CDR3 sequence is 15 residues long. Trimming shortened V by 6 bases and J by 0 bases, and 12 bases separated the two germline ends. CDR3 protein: CASRWGASSGNTIYF. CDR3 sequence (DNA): TGTGCCAGCAGATGGGGAGCCTCCTCTGGAAACACCATATATTTT.

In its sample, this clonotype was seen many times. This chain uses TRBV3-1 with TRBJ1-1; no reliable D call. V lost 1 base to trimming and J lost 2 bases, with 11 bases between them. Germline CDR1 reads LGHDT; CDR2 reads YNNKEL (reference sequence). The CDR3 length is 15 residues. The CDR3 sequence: CASSQGWPDNTEAFF. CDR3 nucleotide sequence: TGTGCCAGCAGCCAAGGATGGCCGGATAACACTGAAGCTTTCTTT.

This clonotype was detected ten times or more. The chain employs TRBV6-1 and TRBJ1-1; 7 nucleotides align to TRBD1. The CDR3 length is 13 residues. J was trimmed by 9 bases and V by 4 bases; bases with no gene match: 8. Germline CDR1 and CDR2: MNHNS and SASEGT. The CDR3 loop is CASSGSRGFKAFF. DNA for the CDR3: TGTGCCAGCAGTGGATCCAGGGGGTTCAAAGCTTTCTTT.

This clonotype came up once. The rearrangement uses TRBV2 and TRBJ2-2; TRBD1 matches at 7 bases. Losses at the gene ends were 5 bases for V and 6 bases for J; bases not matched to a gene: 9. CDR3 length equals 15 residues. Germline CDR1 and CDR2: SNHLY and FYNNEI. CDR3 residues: CASSRIGGASGELFF. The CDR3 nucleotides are TGTGCCAGCAGTCGGATAGGGGGCGCATCCGGGGAGCTGTTTTTT.

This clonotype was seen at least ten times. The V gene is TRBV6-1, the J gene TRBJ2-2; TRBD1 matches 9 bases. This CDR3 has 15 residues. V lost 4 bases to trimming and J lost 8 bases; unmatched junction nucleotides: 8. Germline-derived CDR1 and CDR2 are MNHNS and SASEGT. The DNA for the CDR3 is TGTGCCAGCAGTGTCGGGGACAGGGCGTATGGGGAGCTGTTTTTT. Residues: CASSVGDRAYGELFF.

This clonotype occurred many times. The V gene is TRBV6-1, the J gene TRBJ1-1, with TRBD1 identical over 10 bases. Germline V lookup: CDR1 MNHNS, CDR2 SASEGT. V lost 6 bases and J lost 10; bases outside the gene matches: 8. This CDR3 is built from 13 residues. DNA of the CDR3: TGTGCCAGCAGAGGACAGGGGGGCTCCGGAGCTTTCTTT. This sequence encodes CASRGQGGSGAFF.

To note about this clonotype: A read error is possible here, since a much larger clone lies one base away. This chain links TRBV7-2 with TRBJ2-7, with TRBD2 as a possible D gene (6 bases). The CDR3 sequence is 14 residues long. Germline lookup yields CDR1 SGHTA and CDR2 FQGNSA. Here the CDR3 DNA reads TGTGCCAGCAGCTTATGGGGGACGGACTACGGGCAGTACTTC. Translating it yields CASSLWGTDYGQYF. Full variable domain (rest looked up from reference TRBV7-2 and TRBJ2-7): GAGVSQSPSNKVTEKGKDVELRCDPISGHTALYWYRQSLGQGLEFLIYFQGNSAPDKSGLPSDRFSAERTGGSVSTLTIQRTQQEDSAVYLCASSLWGTDYGQYFGPGTRLTVT.

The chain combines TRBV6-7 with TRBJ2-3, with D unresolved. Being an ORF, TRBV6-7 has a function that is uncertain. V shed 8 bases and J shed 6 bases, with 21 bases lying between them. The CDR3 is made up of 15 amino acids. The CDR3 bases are TGTGCCAGCGGTCTCCTCTCCCCCGGCGCGGATACGCAGTATTTT. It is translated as CASGLLSPGADTQYF.